Listed below are T cell receptor beta chains from one sample, sequenced in a study of blood T cell repertoires in COVID-19. TCRdb keeps only in-frame clones here, not all; method: immunoSEQ multiplex PCR. The data contain around 260,000 clones, 70% to 90% of them singletons. Sequenced sample: peripheral blood. The receptors here all came from a man younger than 45 with active or convalescent COVID-19. Both conserved end residues are part of each CDR3. A D gene is named only where the DNA matches it firmly. The listing skips clone size in some rows; elsewhere it reads once, few, many or a size class.

clone_size,j_call,d_call,v_call,cdr3_aa,cdr3_nt
NA,TRBJ1-1,NA,TRBV5-4,CASRVLTGNTEAFF,TGTGCCAGCAGGGTTTTGACAGGGAACACTGAAGCTTTCTTT
few,TRBJ2-1,TRBD1,TRBV29-1,CSVANAGGAAFF,TGCAGCGTCGCAAACGCAGGGGGTGCGGCGTTCTTC
NA,TRBJ1-4,TRBD1,TRBV7-9,CASSHPTGGEKLFF,TGTGCCAGCAGCCATCCGACAGGGGGAGAAAAACTGTTTTTT
NA,TRBJ2-5,NA,TRBV5-8,CASSLRGAETQYF,TGTGCCAGCAGCTTGCGGGGGGCTGAGACCCAGTACTTC
NA,TRBJ1-6,TRBD1,TRBV6-5,CASSTGTDNSPLHF,TGTGCCAGCAGCACCGGGACAGATAATTCACCCCTCCACTTT
few,TRBJ1-6,NA,TRBV27,CASSLPPTGLGDSPLHF,TGTGCCAGCAGTTTACCCCCAACAGGGCTAGGCGATTCACCCCTCCACTTT
NA,TRBJ2-3,TRBD1,TRBV11-2,CASSYGQGSDTQYF,TGTGCCAGCAGCTACGGACAGGGCTCAGATACGCAGTATTTT
NA,TRBJ1-2,NA,TRBV5-4,CASSLNGAYTTNYGYTF,TGTGCCAGCAGCTTGAACGGAGCTTATACCACTAACTATGGCTACACCTTC
NA,TRBJ1-2,TRBD1,TRBV6-5,CASRNNRGNNYGYTF,TGTGCCAGCAGGAACAACAGGGGGAATAACTATGGCTACACCTTC
NA,TRBJ1-3,NA,TRBV6-5,CASIISGEGNTIYF,TGTGCCAGCATTATATCTGGGGAGGGTAACACCATATATTTT
NA,TRBJ2-1,TRBD2,TRBV19,CASSMVSGGALSYEQFF,TGTGCCAGTAGTATGGTTAGCGGGGGGGCCCTTTCATATGAGCAGTTCTTC
NA,TRBJ1-2,NA,TRBV5-4,CASSLREVGYGYTF,TGTGCCAGCAGCTTGCGGGAAGTTGGGTATGGCTACACCTTC
once,TRBJ1-4,NA,TRBV5-4,CASSLQGNEKLFF,TGTGCCAGCAGCTTGCAGGGAAATGAAAAACTGTTTTTT
once,TRBJ1-3,NA,TRBV13,CASSLGLLGNTIYF,TGTGCCAGCAGCTTGGGACTACTGGGAAACACCATATATTTT